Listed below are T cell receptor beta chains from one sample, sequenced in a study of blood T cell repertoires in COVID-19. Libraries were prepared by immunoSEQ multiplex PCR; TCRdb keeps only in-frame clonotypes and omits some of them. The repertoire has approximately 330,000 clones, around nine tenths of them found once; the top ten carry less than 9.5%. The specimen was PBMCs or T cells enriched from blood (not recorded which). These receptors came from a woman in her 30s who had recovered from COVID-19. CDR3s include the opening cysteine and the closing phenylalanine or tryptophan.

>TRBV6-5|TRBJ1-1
CASSYPTGTPNTEAFF
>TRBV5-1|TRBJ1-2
CASSPSRVFHGYTF
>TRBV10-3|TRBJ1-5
CAISAAPQGAGQPQHF
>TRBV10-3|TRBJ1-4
CAISEPGSNEKLFF
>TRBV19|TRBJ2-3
CASSIQTSGSTDTQYF
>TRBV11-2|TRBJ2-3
CASSLGRGAFITDTQYF
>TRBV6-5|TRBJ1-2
CASSRDRGNYGYTF
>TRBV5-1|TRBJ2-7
CASSFSGSSYEQYF
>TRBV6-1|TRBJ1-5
CASSEAPGNQPQHF
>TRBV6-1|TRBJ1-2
CASSEVGTGLYGYTF
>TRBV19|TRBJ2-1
CASSPRDGPVYNEQFF
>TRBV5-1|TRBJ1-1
CASSLGQVNTEAFF
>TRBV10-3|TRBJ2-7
CATIPGGSYEQYF
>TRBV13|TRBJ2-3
CASSPQGGLEDTQYF
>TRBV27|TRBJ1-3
CASSRTGYSGNTIYF
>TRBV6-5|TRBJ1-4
CASSYSPHNEKLFF
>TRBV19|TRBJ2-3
CASKTGDTQYF
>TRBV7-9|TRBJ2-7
CASSQNGQTYEQYF
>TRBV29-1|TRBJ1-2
CSVVDTLNYGYTF
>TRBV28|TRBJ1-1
CASRWADAEAFF
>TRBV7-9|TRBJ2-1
CASSLGDRFYNEQFF
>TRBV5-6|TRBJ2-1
CASSKGLAGATSPEQFF
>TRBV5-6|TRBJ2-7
CASSRRTGGYEQYF
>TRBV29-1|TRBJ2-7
CSALGQDEDEQYF
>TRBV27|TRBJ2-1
CASSPQTSGIEQFF
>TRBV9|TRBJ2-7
CASSDEGDSSYEQYF
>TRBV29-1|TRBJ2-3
CSVEQSTDTQYF
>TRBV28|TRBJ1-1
CASSLPGHVDTEAFF
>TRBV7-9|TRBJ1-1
CASSLWADTEAFF
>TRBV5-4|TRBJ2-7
CASSGTSGRRYEQYF
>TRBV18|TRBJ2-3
CASSPLRQYF
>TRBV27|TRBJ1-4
CASSMTVGSEKLFF
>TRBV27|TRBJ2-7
CASSLSDSYEQYF
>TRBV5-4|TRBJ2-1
CASSLDLASHNEQFF
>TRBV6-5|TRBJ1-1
CASSYNRDTEAFF
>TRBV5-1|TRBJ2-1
CASSLAGSGRGTYNEQFF
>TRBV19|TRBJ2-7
CASSIGTSGYEQYF
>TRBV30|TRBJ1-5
CAWSVSGQGYQPQHF
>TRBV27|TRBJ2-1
CASSGRGFTENNEQFF
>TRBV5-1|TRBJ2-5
CASSGANVGETQYF
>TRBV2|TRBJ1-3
CASSDGGAGGNTIYF